One T cell receptor (beta chain) is described in this entry. The antigen is unknown. TCRdb re-called the PCR reads via MiXCR. The table has more than 15,000 clones, under 25% seen once. The sample comes from a study of metastatic and nonmetastatic thyroid tumors. Overall study context: Malignant and benign thyroid patients had repertoires compared in peripheral blood and tumor or nodule tissue. Study-wide points: The reported finding was significantly higher TCR beta diversity in malignant thyroid tumors relative to benign nodules, in blood and tumor.

The CDR3 is made up of 13 amino acids. Germline loops: CDR1 SGHRS, CDR2 YFSETQ. V was trimmed by 0 bases and J by 7 bases, leaving 8 bases between them. All patients were treatment-naive before thyroid surgery. The clonotype originates from a female donor with papillary thyroid cancer or a benign thyroid nodule (not recorded which). Some clones in this sample may be carry-over from other donors' samples. The specimen was adjacent normal tissue. J is TRBJ1-5 and V is TRBV5-1; tentatively, D is TRBD1 (6 bases). The chain's CDR3 is CASSLDREQPQHF. The CDR3 DNA reads as TGCGCCAGCAGCTTGGACAGGGAACAGCCCCAGCATTTT.